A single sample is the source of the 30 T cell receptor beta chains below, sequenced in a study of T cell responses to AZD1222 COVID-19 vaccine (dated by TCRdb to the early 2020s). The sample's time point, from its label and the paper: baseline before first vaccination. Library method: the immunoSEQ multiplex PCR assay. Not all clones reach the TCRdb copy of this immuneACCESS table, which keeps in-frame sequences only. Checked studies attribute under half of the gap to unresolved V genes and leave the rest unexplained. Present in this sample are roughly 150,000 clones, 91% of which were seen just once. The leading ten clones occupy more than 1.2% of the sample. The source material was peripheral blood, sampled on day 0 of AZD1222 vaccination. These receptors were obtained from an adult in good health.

The CDR3 sequence: CASSLRELAGDGEQFF. The CDR3 DNA follows: TGCGCCAGCAGCCTAAGGGAACTAGCAGGTGACGGTGAGCAGTTCTTC. The V call is TRBV5-1, the J call TRBJ2-1; possible D gene TRBD2, 6 bases. This CDR3 is 16 amino acids long. CDR1 and CDR2 from the germline V gene are SGHRS and YFSETQ. Trimming cost V 4 bases and J 9 bases, with 23 bases left between them.

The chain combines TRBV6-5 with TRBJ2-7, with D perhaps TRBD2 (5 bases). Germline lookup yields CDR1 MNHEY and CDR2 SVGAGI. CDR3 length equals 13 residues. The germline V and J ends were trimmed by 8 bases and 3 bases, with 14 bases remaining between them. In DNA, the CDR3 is TGTGCCAGCGGCGACCGGGGAAACTACGAGCAGTACTTC. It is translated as CASGDRGNYEQYF.

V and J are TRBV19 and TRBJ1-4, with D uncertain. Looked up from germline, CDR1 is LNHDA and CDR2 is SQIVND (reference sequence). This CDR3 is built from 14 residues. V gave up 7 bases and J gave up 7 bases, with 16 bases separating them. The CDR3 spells CASTFRVRTEKLFF. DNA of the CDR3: TGTGCCAGTACCTTTCGGGTACGAACTGAAAAACTGTTTTTT.

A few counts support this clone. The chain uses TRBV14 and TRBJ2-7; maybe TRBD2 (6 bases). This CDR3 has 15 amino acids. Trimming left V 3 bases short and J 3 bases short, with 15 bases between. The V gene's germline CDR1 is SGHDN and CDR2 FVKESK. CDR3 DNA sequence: TGTGCCAGCAGCCAGTTAATAGCGGAGGTCTACGAGCAGTACTTC. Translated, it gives CASSQLIAEVYEQYF.

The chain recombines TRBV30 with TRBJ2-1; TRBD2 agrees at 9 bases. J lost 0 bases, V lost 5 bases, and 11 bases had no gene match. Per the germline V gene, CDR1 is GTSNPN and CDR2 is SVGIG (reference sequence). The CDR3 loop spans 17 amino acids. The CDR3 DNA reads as TGTGCCTGGCGGGGGGTGCGGGAGGGGAGCTCCTACAATGAGCAGTTCTTC. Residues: CAWRGVREGSSYNEQFF.

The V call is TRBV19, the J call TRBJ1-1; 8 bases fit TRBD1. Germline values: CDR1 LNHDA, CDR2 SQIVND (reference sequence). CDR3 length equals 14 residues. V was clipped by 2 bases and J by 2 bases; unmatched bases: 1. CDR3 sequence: CASSITGGNTEAFF. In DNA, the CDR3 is TGTGCCAGTAGTATAACAGGGGGTAACACTGAAGCTTTCTTT.

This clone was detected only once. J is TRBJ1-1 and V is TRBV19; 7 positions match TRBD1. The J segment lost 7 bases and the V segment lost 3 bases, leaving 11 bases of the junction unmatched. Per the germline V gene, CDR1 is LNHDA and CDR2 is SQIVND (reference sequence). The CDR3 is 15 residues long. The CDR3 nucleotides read TGTGCCAGTAGTATTGGGAGGGGGCCGAAAGATGAAGCTTTCTTT. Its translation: CASSIGRGPKDEAFF.

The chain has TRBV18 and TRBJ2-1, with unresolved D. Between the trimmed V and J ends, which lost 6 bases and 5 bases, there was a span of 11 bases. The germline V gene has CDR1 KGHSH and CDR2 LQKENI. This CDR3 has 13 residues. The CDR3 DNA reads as TGTGCCAGCTCGTCCCTCAGTAACAATGAGCAGTTCTTC. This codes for CASSSLSNNEQFF.

This CDR3 is CASSPRDIQSSYNSPLHF. The DNA of the CDR3 is TGCGCCAGCAGCCCCCGGGACATCCAGAGCTCCTATAATTCACCCCTCCACTTT. This chain joins TRBV4-1 and TRBJ1-6; maybe TRBD1 (6 bases). Germline loops: CDR1 MGHRA, CDR2 YSYEKL. The CDR3 is 18 amino acids. V lost 4 bases, J lost 0 bases, and 16 bases lay in between.

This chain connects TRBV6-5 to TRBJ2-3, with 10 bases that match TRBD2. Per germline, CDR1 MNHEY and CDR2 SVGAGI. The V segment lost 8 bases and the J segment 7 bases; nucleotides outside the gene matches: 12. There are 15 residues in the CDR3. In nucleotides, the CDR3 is TGTGCCAGCCGACTAGCGGGTGCACTTATTTATACGCAGTATTTT. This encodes CASRLAGALIYTQYF.

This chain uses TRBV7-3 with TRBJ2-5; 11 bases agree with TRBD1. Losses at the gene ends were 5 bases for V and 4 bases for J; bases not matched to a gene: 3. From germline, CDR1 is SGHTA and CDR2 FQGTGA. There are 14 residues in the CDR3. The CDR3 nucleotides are TGTGCCAGCAGCCAGGGGACAGGGGGAGAGACCCAGTACTTC. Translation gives CASSQGTGGETQYF.

CDR3 sequence: CASRDRGASPLHF. Here the CDR3 DNA reads TGTGCCAGTAGAGACAGGGGAGCATCACCCCTCCACTTT. J is TRBJ1-6 and V is TRBV19; 8 bases are a match to TRBD1. The length of the CDR3 is 13 residues. J was trimmed by 10 bases and V by 6 bases; bases with no gene match: 5. Germline-derived CDR1 and CDR2 are LNHDA and SQIVND (reference sequence).

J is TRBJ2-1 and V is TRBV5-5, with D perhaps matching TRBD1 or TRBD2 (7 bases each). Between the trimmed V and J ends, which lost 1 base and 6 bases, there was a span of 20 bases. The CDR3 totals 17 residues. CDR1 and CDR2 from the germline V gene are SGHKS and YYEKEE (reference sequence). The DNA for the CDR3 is TGTGCCAGCAGCTTGTCGATCAGGGGGAGGGCTATCAATGAGCAGTTCTTC. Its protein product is CASSLSIRGRAINEQFF.

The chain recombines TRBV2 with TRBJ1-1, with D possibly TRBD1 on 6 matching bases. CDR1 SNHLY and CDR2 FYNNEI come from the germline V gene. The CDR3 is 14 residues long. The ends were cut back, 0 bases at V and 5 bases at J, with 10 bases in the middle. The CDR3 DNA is TGTGCCAGCAGTGAAGCGCGGGGGGCGACTGAAGCTTTCTTT. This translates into CASSEARGATEAFF.

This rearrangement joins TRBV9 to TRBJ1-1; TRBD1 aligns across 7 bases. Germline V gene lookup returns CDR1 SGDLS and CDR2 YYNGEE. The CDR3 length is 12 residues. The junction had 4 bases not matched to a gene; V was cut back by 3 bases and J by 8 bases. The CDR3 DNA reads TGTGCCAGCAGCGCGACAGGGTTGGAAGCTTTCTTT. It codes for CASSATGLEAFF.

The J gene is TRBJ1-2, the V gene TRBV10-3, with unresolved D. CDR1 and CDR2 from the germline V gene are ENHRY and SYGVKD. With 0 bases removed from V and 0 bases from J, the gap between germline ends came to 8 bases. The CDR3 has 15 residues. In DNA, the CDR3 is TGTGCCATCAGTGAGTCGGGCGGACCTAACTATGGCTACACCTTC. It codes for CAISESGGPNYGYTF.

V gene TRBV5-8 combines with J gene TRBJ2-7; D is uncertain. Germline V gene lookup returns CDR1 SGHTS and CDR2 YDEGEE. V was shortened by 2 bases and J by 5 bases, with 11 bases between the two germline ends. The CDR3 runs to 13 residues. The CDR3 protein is CASSFRSSHEQYF. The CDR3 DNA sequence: TGTGCCAGCAGCTTTAGGAGTTCCCACGAGCAGTACTTC.

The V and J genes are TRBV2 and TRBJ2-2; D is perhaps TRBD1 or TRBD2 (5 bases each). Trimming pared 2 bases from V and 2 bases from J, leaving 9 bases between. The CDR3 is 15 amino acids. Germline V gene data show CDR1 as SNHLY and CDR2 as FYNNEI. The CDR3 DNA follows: TGTGCCAGCAGTGAAAAGCGGACAAACACCGGGGAGCTGTTTTTT. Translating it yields CASSEKRTNTGELFF.

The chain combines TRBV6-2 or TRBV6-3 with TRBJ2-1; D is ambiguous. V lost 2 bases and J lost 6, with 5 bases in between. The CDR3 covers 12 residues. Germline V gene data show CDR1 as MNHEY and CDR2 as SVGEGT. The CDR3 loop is CASSYGVNEQFF. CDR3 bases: TGTGCCAGCAGTTACGGGGTCAATGAGCAGTTCTTC.

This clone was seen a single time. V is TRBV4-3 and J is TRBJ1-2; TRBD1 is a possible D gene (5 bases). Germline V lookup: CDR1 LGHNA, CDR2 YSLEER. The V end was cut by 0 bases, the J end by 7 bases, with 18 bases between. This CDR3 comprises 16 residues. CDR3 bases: TGCGCCAGCAGCCAAGACCCGGGACGGGCAACTTTTGGCTACACCTTC. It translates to CASSQDPGRATFGYTF.

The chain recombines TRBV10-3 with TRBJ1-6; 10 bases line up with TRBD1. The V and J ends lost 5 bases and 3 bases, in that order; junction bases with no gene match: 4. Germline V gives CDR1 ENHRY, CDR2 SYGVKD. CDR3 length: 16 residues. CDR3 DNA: TGTGCCATCAGTCGGACAGGGGGTGACTATAATTCACCCCTCCACTTT. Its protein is CAISRTGGDYNSPLHF.

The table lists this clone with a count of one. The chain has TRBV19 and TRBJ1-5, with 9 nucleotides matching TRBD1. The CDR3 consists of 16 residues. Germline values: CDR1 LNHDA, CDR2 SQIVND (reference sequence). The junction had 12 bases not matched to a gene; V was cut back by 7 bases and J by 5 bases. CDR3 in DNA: TGTGCCAGTACCTCCGTGGGACAGGGTTCGTATCAGCCCCAGCATTTT. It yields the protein CASTSVGQGSYQPQHF.

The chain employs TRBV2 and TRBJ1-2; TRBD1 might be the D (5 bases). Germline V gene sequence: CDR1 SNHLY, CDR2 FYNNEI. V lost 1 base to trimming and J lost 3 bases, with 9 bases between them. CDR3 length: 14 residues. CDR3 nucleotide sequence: TGTGCCAGCAGTGAAGGGGACCGCTACTATGGCTACACCTTC. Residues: CASSEGDRYYGYTF.

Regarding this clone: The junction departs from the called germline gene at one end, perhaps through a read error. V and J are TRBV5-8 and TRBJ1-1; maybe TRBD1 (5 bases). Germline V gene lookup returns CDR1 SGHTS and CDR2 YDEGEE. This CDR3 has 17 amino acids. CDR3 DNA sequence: TGTGCCAGCACCTTGGGGGTTGGGTACACCGTGAACACTGAAGCTTTCTTT. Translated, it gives CASTLGVGYTVNTEAFF.

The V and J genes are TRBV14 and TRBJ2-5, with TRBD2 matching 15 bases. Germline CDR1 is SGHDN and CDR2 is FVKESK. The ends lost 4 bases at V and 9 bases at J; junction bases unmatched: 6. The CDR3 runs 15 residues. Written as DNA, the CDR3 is TGTGCCAGCAGCCTAAGGACTAGCGGGAGGGGGGCCCAGTACTTC. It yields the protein CASSLRTSGRGAQYF. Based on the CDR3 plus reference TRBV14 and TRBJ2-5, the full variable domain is EAGVTQFPSHSVIEKGQTVTLRCDPISGHDNLYWYRRVMGKEIKFLLHFVKESKQDESGMPNNRFLAERTGGTYSTLKVQPAELEDSGVYFCASSLRTSGRGAQYFGPGTRLLVL.

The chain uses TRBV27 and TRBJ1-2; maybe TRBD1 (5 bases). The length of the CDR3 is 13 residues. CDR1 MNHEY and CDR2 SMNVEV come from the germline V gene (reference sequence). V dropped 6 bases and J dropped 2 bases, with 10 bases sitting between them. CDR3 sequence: CASSTGSNYGYTF. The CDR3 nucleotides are TGTGCCAGCAGCACAGGTTCGAACTATGGCTACACCTTC.

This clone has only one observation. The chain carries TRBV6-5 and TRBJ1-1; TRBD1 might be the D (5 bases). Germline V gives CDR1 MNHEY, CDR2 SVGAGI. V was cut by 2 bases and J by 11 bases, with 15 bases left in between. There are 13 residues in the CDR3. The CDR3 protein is CASSYGAPGGAFF. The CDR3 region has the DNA TGTGCCAGCAGTTACGGCGCCCCTGGGGGGGCTTTCTTT.

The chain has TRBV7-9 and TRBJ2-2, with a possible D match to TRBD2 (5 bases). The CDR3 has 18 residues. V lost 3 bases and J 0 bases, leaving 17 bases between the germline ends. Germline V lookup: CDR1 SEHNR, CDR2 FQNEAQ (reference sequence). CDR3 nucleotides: TGTGCCAGCAGCTTTCTCCCGGGGATAAATTCGAACACCGGGGAGCTGTTTTTT. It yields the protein CASSFLPGINSNTGELFF.

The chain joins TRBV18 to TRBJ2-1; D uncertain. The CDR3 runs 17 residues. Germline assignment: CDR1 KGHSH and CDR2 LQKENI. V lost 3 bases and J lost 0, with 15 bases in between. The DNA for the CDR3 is TGTGCCAGCTCACCCGGAACCCGCTTTAGCTCCTACAATGAGCAGTTCTTC. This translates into CASSPGTRFSSYNEQFF.

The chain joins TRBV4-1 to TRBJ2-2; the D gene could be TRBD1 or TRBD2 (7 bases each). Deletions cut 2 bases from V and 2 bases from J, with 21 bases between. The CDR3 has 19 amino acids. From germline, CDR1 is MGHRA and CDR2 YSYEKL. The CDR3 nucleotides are TGCGCCAGCAGCCAATCCGGAGGGAGGGGACAGATTAACACCGGGGAGCTGTTTTTT. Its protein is CASSQSGGRGQINTGELFF.